This T cell receptor beta chain stems from a study of neurological immune-mediated disorders. 5'RACE with 10-nucleotide random UMIs generated the cDNA. TCRdb independently ran MiXCR on the 5' RACE reads; one entry per CDR3 protein. The repertoire has roughly 80,000 distinct CDR3 sequences, roughly 18% of them found once; the top ten carry 15%. Unsorted libraries were derived from 2 million PBMCs stored at -80 C. CDR1 SQVTM and CDR2 ANQGSEA come from the germline V gene. This CDR3 has 14 amino acids. Overall study results and limits: The greatest degree of TCR clonal expansion was observed in HTLV-1-associated myelopathy, with the lowest in multiple sclerosis, below that of healthy controls.

This clonotype was recorded at least ten times. Its cognate antigen is unknown. This receptor was taken from a woman aged 40 to 55 in good health. This chain links TRBV29-1 with TRBJ2-3, with D possibly called TRBD1 or TRBD2 (5 bases each). The sequenced material came from PBMCs. CDR3 sequence reads: CSSGNLGTTDTQYF. Written as DNA, the CDR3 is TGCAGTTCGGGTAATTTAGGGACCACAGATACGCAGTATTTT.